Listed here are 5 T cell receptor beta chains from one sample, sequenced in a study of beta chain features in type 1 diabetes. Study conclusions and caveats: All four CD4+ subsets from Type 1 diabetes patients carried moderately but significantly shorter TCRB CDR3s.

Isolated RNA was reverse transcribed in full, so expressed TCRB transcripts were sequenced. Sequencing used immunoSEQ multiplex PCR; TCRdb keeps in-frame clones, though not all of them. The data contain about 99,000 clones, 28% of them singletons. Their specific antigens are unknown. Sequencing was done on a sample of central memory CD4+ T cells from blood. These receptor sequences come from a woman younger than 30 with type 1 diabetes.

The chain carries TRBV5-1 and TRBJ2-5; TRBD2 might be the D (6 bases). The V and J ends lost 0 bases and 2 bases respectively, with 14 bases between them. Germline CDR1 reads SGHRS; CDR2 reads YFSETQ. The CDR3 is 16 residues long. CDR3 DNA: TGCGCCAGCAGCTTGGGGGGACTGTATAAGCAAGAGACCCAGTACTTC. Its translation: CASSLGGLYKQETQYF.

This clone has a handful of counts. The chain links TRBV19 to TRBJ1-1, with 7 nucleotides matching TRBD1. The germline V gene encodes CDR1 LNHDA and CDR2 SQIVND (reference sequence). The CDR3 runs to 15 residues. V was clipped by 2 bases and J by 2 bases; unmatched bases: 5. The CDR3 sequence: CASSIFGTENTEAFF. The CDR3 coding sequence is TGTGCCAGTAGTATATTCGGGACAGAAAACACTGAAGCTTTCTTT.

The table lists this clone with a few counts. CDR3 amino acids: CASSRTAGGMYNEQFF. As DNA, the CDR3 is TGTGCCAGCAGTCGTACAGCGGGAGGCATGTACAATGAGCAGTTCTTC. The chain couples TRBV14 to TRBJ2-1; 9 nucleotides agree with TRBD2. This CDR3 contains 16 residues. The V segment lost 6 bases and the J segment 4 bases; nucleotides outside the gene matches: 10. Germline V gene data show CDR1 as SGHDN and CDR2 as FVKESK.

This clone occurred a few times. The V and J genes are TRBV30 and TRBJ1-6; 8 positions match TRBD1. Germline CDR1 is GTSNPN and CDR2 is SVGIG (reference sequence). The J segment lost 8 bases and the V segment lost 4 bases, leaving 7 bases of the junction unmatched. This CDR3 is built from 14 residues. The CDR3 loop is CAWNMKDRDSPLHF. The CDR3 DNA follows: TGTGCCTGGAATATGAAGGACAGGGATTCACCCCTCCACTTT.

The table lists this clone with a few counts. The chain recombines TRBV18 with TRBJ1-5; D is ambiguous. Trimming pared 1 base from V and 6 bases from J, leaving 10 bases between. Germline lookup yields CDR1 KGHSH and CDR2 LQKENI. The CDR3 is 14 residues long. The chain's CDR3 is CASSPQRVGQPQHF. Here the CDR3 DNA reads TGTGCCAGCTCACCACAGAGGGTGGGTCAGCCCCAGCATTTT.